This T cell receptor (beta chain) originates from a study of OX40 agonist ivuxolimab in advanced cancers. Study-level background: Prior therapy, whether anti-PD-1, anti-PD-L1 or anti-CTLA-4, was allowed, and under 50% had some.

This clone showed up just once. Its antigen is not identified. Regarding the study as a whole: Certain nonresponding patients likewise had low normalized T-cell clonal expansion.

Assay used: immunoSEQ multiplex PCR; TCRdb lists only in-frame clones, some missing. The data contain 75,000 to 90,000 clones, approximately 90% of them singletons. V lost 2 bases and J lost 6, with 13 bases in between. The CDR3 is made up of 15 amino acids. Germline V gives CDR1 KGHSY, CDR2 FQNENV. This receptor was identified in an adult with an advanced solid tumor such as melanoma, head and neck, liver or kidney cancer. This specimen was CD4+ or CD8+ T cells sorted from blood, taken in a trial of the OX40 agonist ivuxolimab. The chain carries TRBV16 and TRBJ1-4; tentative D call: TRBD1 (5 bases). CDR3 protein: CASSQHRTNDEKLFF. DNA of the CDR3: TGTGCCAGCAGCCAACACAGGACGAACGATGAAAAACTGTTTTTT.